This T cell receptor (beta chain) was documented in a study of T-cell reconstitution after alpha-beta-depleted transplantation in children. Study-wide results and limits: Reportedly, roughly two months post-transplant, alpha-beta T cells arose from several hundred expanded graft clones.

A library of TCRbeta sequences, prepared with unique molecular identifiers, was generated. TCRdb recomputed calls from the PCR reads with MiXCR, one row per CDR3 protein. The sample lists 120,000 to 150,000 distinct CDR3 sequences; about 9% were seen once. The CDR3 runs to 13 residues. The V and J ends lost 7 bases and 5 bases respectively, with 14 bases between them. Ten or more counts support this clonotype. Its antigen remains unknown. This chain uses TRBV12-3 or TRBV12-4 with TRBJ1-2; unclear D gene. The receptor comes from a female patient between 2 and 15 years old who had a stem cell transplant for congenital amegakaryocytic thrombocytopenia, so the T cells may come from the graft donor. Sequenced here: PBMCs, mostly from graft donor cells, sampled 180 days after TCRalphabeta/CD19-depleted stem cell transplant. CDR3 in DNA: TGTGCCAGCACTGAGGGCCAAGGGTATGGCTACACCTTC. Its protein is CASTEGQGYGYTF.